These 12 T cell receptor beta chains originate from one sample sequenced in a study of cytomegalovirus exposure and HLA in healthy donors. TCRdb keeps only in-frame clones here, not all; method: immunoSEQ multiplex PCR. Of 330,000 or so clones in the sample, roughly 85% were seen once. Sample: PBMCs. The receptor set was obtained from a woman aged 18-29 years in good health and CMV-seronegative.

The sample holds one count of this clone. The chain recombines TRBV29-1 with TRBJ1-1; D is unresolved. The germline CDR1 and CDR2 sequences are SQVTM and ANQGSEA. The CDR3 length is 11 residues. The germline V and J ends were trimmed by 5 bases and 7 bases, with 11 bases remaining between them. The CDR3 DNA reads TGCAGCGTTTTCCCAGGTGGTGAAGCTTTCTTT. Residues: CSVFPGGEAFF. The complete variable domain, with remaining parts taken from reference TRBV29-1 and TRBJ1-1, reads SAVISQKPSRDICQRGTSLTIQCQVDSQVTMMFWYRQQPGQSLTLIATANQGSEATYESGFVIDKFPISRPNLTFSTLTVSNMSPEDSSIYLCSVFPGGEAFFGQGTRLTVV.

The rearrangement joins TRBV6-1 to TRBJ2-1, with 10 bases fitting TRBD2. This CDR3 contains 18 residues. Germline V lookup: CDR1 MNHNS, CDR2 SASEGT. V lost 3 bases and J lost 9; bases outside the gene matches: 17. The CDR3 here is CASSEALAGKGGGSEQFF. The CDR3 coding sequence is TGTGCCAGCAGTGAGGCACTAGCGGGAAAAGGAGGGGGGAGTGAGCAGTTCTTC.

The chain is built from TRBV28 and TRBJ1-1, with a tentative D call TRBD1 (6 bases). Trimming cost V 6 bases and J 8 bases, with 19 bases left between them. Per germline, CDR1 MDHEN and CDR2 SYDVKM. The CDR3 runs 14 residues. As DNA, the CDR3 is TGTGCCAGCAGGAGGGGTAGTGACAGGCGCGAAGCTTTCTTT. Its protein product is CASRRGSDRREAFF.

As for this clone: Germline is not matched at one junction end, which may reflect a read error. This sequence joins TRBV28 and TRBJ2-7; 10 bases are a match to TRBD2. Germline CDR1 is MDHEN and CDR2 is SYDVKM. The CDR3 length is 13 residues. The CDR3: CASIGTSATNWDF. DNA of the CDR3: TGTGCCAGTATCGGGACTAGCGCCACTAACTGGGACTTC.

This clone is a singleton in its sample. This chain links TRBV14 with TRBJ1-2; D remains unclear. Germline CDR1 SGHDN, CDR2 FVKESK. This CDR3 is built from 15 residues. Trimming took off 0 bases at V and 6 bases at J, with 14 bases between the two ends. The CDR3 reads CASSQEAVGRDGYTF. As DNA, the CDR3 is TGTGCCAGCAGCCAAGAGGCTGTCGGGCGGGATGGCTACACCTTC. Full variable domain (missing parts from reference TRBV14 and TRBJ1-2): EAGVTQFPSHSVIEKGQTVTLRCDPISGHDNLYWYRRVMGKEIKFLLHFVKESKQDESGMPNNRFLAERTGGTYSTLKVQPAELEDSGVYFCASSQEAVGRDGYTFGSGTRLTVV.

CDR3 residues: CASSARDRPPYEQYF. In DNA form, the CDR3 reads TGTGCCAGTAGCGCCCGCGACAGGCCACCCTACGAGCAGTACTTC. The rearrangement joins TRBV19 to TRBJ2-7; a possible D gene is TRBD1 (6 bases). The CDR3 has 15 amino acids. The germline V gene has CDR1 LNHDA and CDR2 SQIVND (reference sequence). The V gene lost 6 bases and the J gene lost 2 bases, with 17 bases spanning the gap. Together with reference TRBV19 and TRBJ2-7, the CDR3 gives the full variable domain: DGGITQSPKYLFRKEGQNVTLSCEQNLNHDAMYWYRQDPGQGLRLIYYSQIVNDFQKGDIAEGYSVSREKKESFPLTVTSAQKNPTAFYLCASSARDRPPYEQYFGPGTRLTVT.

CDR3 sequence (DNA): TGCGCCAGCAGCCAAGAATTGGGGACAGGTGCCTACGAGCAGTACTTC. Translated, it gives CASSQELGTGAYEQYF. The chain has TRBV4-3 and TRBJ2-7, with 8 bases identical to TRBD1. Trimming at V came to 0 bases and at J to 2 bases, leaving 6 bases not matched to a gene. The CDR3 sequence is 16 residues long. Germline CDR1 LGHNA, CDR2 YSLEER.

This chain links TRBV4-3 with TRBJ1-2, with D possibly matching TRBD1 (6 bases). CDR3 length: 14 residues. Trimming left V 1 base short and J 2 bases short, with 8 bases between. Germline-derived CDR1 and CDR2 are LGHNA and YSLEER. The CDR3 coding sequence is TGCGCCAGCAGCCAAGTGCAGGGGAACTATGGCTACACCTTC. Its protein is CASSQVQGNYGYTF.

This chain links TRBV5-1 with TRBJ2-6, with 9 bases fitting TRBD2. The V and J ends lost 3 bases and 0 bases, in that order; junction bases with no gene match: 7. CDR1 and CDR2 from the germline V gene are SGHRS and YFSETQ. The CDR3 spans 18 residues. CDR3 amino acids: CASSSGLATISGANVLTF. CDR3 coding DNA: TGCGCCAGCAGCTCGGGACTAGCCACCATCTCTGGGGCCAACGTCCTGACTTTC.

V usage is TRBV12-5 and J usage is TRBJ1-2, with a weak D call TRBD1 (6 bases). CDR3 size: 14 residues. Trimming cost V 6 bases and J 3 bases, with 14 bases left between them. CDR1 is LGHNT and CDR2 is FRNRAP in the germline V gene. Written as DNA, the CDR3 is TGTGCTAGTGGCGCCCGGGACAACGACTATGGCTACACCTTC. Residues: CASGARDNDYGYTF.

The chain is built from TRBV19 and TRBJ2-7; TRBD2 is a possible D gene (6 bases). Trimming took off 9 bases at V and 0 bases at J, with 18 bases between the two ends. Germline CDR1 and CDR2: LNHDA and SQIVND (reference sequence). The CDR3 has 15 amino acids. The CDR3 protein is CASSPGGSSSYEQYF. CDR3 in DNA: TGTGCCAGCAGCCCTGGAGGGAGTAGCTCCTACGAGCAGTACTTC.

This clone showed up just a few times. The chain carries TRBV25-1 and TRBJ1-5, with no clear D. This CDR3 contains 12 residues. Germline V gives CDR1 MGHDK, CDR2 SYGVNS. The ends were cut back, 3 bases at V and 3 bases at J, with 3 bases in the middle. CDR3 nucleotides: TGTGCCAGCAGTGATCACAATCAGCCCCAGCATTTT. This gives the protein CASSDHNQPQHF. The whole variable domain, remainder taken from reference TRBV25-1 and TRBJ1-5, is EADIYQTPRYLVIGTGKKITLECSQTMGHDKMYWYQQDPGMELHLIHYSYGVNSTEKGDLSSESTVSRIRTEHFPLTLESARPSHTSQYLCASSDHNQPQHFGDGTRLSIL.